The T cell receptor (beta chain) described here comes from a study of blood T cell repertoires in COVID-19. Across the whole study: Sources were T cells, B-cell-depleted T cells, or PBMCs; the material itself was cDNA or gDNA.

Profiling relied on immunoSEQ multiplex PCR, and the TCRdb table lists in-frame clones only, not all of them. The table has about 200,000 clones, approximately 79% seen once; the top ten hold around 5.5%. Germline V gene sequence: CDR1 SGHRS, CDR2 YFSETQ. V lost 3 bases and J 5 bases, leaving 13 bases between the germline ends. CDR3 length equals 14 residues. The source material was PBMCs or T cells enriched from blood (not recorded which). This TCR was sampled from a woman aged 60-75 years with acute COVID-19. The rearrangement joins TRBV5-1 to TRBJ2-3; tentative D call: TRBD2 (5 bases). The CDR3 loop reads CASSSRALIDTQYF. In nucleotides, the CDR3 is TGCGCCAGCAGCTCGAGGGCCTTGATAGATACGCAGTATTTT.